These T cell receptor beta chains were read from a single sample in a study of T-cell reconstitution after alpha-beta-depleted transplantation in children. Each CDR3 protein is one row after TCRdb ran MiXCR on the PCR reads. This sample has 65,000 to 90,000 distinct CDR3 sequences, with approximately 11% found just once. The specimen comprised PBMCs, sampled before TCRalphabeta/CD19-depleted stem cell transplant. The receptor source for this set is a boy aged 5 to 17 with acute myeloid leukemia, due to receive a stem cell transplant. Both conserved end residues are part of each CDR3. D genes are given only for firm matches. Some rows mark clone size as missing; the rest say once, few, many or name a class of expanded clone.

>TRBJ2-5|-|TRBV5-6|many
CASSLPYSGGPPQETQYF
TGTGCCAGCAGTCTTCCTTATAGCGGAGGACCTCCTCAAGAGACCCAGTACTTC
>TRBJ2-2|-|TRBV20-1|many
CSARVGGPGELFF
TGCAGTGCTAGGGTGGGGGGCCCCGGGGAGCTGTTTTTT
>TRBJ1-1|-|TRBV28|few
CASSPGTINTGAFF
TGTGCCAGCAGCCCGGGGACAATCAACACTGGAGCTTTCTTT
>TRBJ2-1|-|TRBV9|many
CASSVSPQTGSGEQFF
TGTGCCAGCAGCGTATCCCCCCAGACTGGGTCGGGTGAGCAGTTCTTC
>TRBJ2-7|TRBD2|TRBV10-3|many
CASTAGGEQYF
TGTGCCAGTACAGCGGGAGGCGAGCAGTACTTC
>TRBJ1-5|TRBD1|TRBV27|many
CASSPWTGEQPQHF
TGTGCCAGCAGTCCCTGGACAGGGGAACAGCCCCAGCATTTT
>TRBJ1-5|-|TRBV4-1|many
CASSHAGDIRNQPQHF
TGCGCCAGCAGCCATGCTGGGGATATAAGGAATCAGCCCCAGCATTTT
>TRBJ1-4|-|TRBV5-1|many
CASSLATGRNEKLFF
TGCGCCAGCAGCTTGGCTACAGGGCGGAATGAAAAACTGTTTTTT
>TRBJ2-1|-|TRBV5-1|many
CASSLDRARGRDEQFF
TGCGCCAGCAGCTTGGACCGGGCCAGGGGTAGGGATGAGCAGTTCTTC
>TRBJ1-1|TRBD1|TRBV5-6|many
CASSSQGEANTEAFF
TGTGCCAGCAGCTCGCAGGGGGAGGCGAACACTGAAGCTTTCTTT
>TRBJ1-1|-|TRBV19|many
CASTFFRRRTEAFF
TGTGCCAGTACCTTCTTTCGCCGGAGGACTGAAGCTTTCTTT
>TRBJ2-1|TRBD2|TRBV28|once
CASSLHLAGGLHEQFF
TGTGCCAGCAGTCTACACCTAGCGGGAGGTCTTCATGAGCAGTTCTTC
>TRBJ2-1|TRBD2|TRBV7-3|many
CASSTGTSGFHEQFF
TGTGCCAGCAGCACCGGGACTAGCGGGTTCCATGAGCAGTTCTTC
>TRBJ1-4|-|TRBV24-1|many
CATSDNGQGREKLFF
TGTGCCACCAGTGACAACGGACAAGGTCGTGAAAAACTGTTTTTT
>TRBJ2-5|TRBD2|TRBV10-3|-
CAIRPIAGGETQYF
TGTGCCATCAGACCGATAGCGGGAGGAGAGACCCAGTACTTC
>TRBJ2-3|-|TRBV5-6|many
CASSLIGSGDTQYF
TGTGCCAGCAGCTTGATCGGGAGCGGAGATACGCAGTATTTT
>TRBJ2-7|-|TRBV29-1|-
CSVVSGRTDYEQYF
TGCAGCGTTGTATCTGGGAGAACCGACTACGAGCAGTACTTC
>TRBJ1-4|-|TRBV20-1|many
CSASWQLLNEKLFF
TGCAGTGCTAGTTGGCAACTTCTTAATGAAAAACTGTTTTTT
>TRBJ2-1|-|TRBV28|-
CASCYGPGGYNEQFF
TGTGCCAGCTGCTACGGGCCCGGTGGCTACAATGAGCAGTTCTTC
>TRBJ2-2|-|TRBV27|-
CASSLWGTGELFF
TGTGCCAGCAGTTTATGGGGGACCGGGGAGCTGTTTTTT
>TRBJ2-1|-|TRBV7-8|many
CASIKGGMRANEQFF
TGTGCCAGCATCAAAGGGGGAATGAGGGCTAATGAGCAGTTCTTC
>TRBJ2-3|-|TRBV7-3|many
CASSLDGSRTDTQYF
TGTGCCAGCAGCTTAGATGGATCCCGCACAGATACGCAGTATTTT
>TRBJ2-2|-|TRBV27|many
CASSLIASNTGELFF
TGTGCCAGCAGTTTAATAGCGTCGAACACCGGGGAGCTGTTTTTT
>TRBJ2-7|TRBD2|TRBV7-6|many
CASSLASGEQYF
TGTGCCAGCAGCTTGGCTAGCGGTGAGCAGTACTTC
>TRBJ1-1|-|TRBV3-1|many
CASSQAGHNTEAFF
TGTGCCAGCAGCCAGGCGGGACACAACACTGAAGCTTTCTTT
>TRBJ1-5|TRBD1|TRBV6-2/TRBV6-3|-
CASRRGQGWPSGNQPQHF
TGTGCCAGCAGAAGAGGACAGGGGTGGCCCTCGGGCAATCAGCCCCAGCATTTT
>TRBJ2-2|TRBD2|TRBV19|many
CASSTSGRALAGELFF
TGTGCCAGTAGTACTAGCGGGAGGGCCCTGGCCGGGGAGCTGTTTTTT
>TRBJ1-5|-|TRBV12-3/TRBV12-4|many
CASSSRTGVGNQPQHF
TGTGCCAGCAGTTCGAGGACCGGGGTCGGTAATCAGCCCCAGCATTTT
>TRBJ2-3|-|TRBV29-1|many
CSVDPGPDTQYF
TGCAGCGTTGATCCAGGGCCAGATACGCAGTATTTT
>TRBJ2-1|TRBD2|TRBV7-6|-
CASSLRTSGRAGDVEQFF
TGTGCCAGCAGCCTGAGGACTAGCGGGAGGGCCGGGGATGTTGAGCAGTTCTTC
>TRBJ2-6|-|TRBV5-5|-
CASSLAGAGANVLTF
TGTGCCAGCAGCTTGGCAGGGGCTGGGGCCAACGTCCTGACTTTC
>TRBJ1-4|TRBD1|TRBV20-1|many
CSALTGATNEKLFF
TGCAGTGCTTTGACAGGGGCGACTAATGAAAAACTGTTTTTT
>TRBJ2-7|-|TRBV20-1|many
CSASSSGGSSYEQYF
TGCAGTGCTAGTTCCTCTGGGGGGAGCTCCTACGAGCAGTACTTC
>TRBJ1-1|-|TRBV18|-
CASTLAGVRNTEAFF
TGTGCCAGCACCCTAGCCGGGGTGCGGAACACTGAAGCTTTCTTT
>TRBJ1-5|-|TRBV28|few
CASRYRWGNQPQHF
TGTGCCAGCAGATACAGGTGGGGCAATCAGCCCCAGCATTTT
>TRBJ2-5|-|TRBV20-1|many
CSAHFGRETQYF
TGCAGTGCACACTTTGGGCGGGAGACCCAGTACTTC
>TRBJ2-1|TRBD2|TRBV7-9|-
CASSLARAGGLYNEQFF
TGTGCCAGCAGCTTAGCCCGAGCGGGAGGACTCTACAATGAGCAGTTCTTC
>TRBJ2-1|-|TRBV11-3|many
CASGGLDNEQFF
TGTGCCAGCGGGGGGCTAGACAATGAGCAGTTCTTC
>TRBJ1-2|TRBD1|TRBV27|many
CASSFHGQGGGGYGYTF
TGTGCCAGCAGTTTTCACGGACAGGGTGGTGGAGGCTATGGCTACACCTTC
>TRBJ2-1|-|TRBV7-2|many
CASSLASSIYNEQFF
TGTGCCAGCAGCTTAGCGTCCAGCATCTACAATGAGCAGTTCTTC
>TRBJ1-2|TRBD1|TRBV7-9|many
CASSYPTGHPYGYTF
TGTGCCAGCAGCTATCCGACAGGGCACCCCTATGGCTACACCTTC
>TRBJ2-3|-|TRBV29-1|many
CSSERDFTSTDTQYF
TGCAGCTCAGAGAGGGATTTTACCAGCACAGATACGCAGTATTTT
>TRBJ2-1|TRBD2|TRBV5-5|few
CASSSPERGNSYNEQFF
TGTGCCAGCAGCTCCCCCGAGCGGGGGAACTCCTACAATGAGCAGTTCTTC
>TRBJ2-3|TRBD2|TRBV11-2|-
CASSLWGVAGGSTDTQYF
TGTGCCAGCAGCTTATGGGGTGTTGCGGGAGGCAGCACAGATACGCAGTATTTT
>TRBJ2-3|TRBD2|TRBV11-1|many
CASSSLGRVSYF
TGTGCCAGCAGCTCCCTCGGGAGGGTGTCGTATTTT
>TRBJ1-2|-|TRBV14|many
CASSQDLTGVGYGYTF
TGTGCCAGCAGCCAAGATCTGACGGGGGTTGGCTATGGCTACACCTTC
>TRBJ2-5|TRBD2|TRBV27|many
CASSLLGTSGTETQYF
TGTGCCAGCAGTTTATTGGGGACTAGCGGGACTGAGACCCAGTACTTC
>TRBJ2-5|TRBD2|TRBV7-9|many
CASSLVEGSTSRETQYF
TGTGCCAGCAGCTTAGTTGAAGGTTCGACTAGCCGGGAGACCCAGTACTTC
>TRBJ2-7|-|TRBV29-1|-
CSVGQNYEQYF
TGCAGCGTTGGACAGAACTACGAGCAGTACTTC
>TRBJ1-5|TRBD1|TRBV20-1|many
CSAPTGASSINQPQHF
TGCAGTGCCCCTACAGGGGCCTCCTCCATCAATCAGCCCCAGCATTTT
>TRBJ1-5|TRBD1|TRBV3-1|many
CASSHGQGAQPQHF
TGTGCCAGCAGCCATGGACAGGGGGCTCAGCCCCAGCATTTT
>TRBJ2-1|TRBD1|TRBV10-3|many
CAISESRRGQPTNEQFF
TGTGCCATCAGTGAGTCGAGAAGGGGACAGCCTACCAATGAGCAGTTCTTC
>TRBJ2-1|-|TRBV7-2|many
CASSLSSRGNEQFF
TGTGCCAGCAGCTTAAGCTCGCGGGGTAATGAGCAGTTCTTC
>TRBJ1-4|-|TRBV7-2|few
CASSLVSGGKLFF
TGTGCCAGCAGCTTAGTATCGGGCGGAAAACTGTTTTTT
>TRBJ2-5|TRBD2|TRBV29-1|many
CSVRSGIAGVGQETQYF
TGCAGCGTTCGATCAGGAATAGCGGGGGTGGGACAAGAGACCCAGTACTTC